The 3 T cell receptor beta chains below come from one sample, sequenced in a study of human T cells and chemical hapten exposure. Stated time point: pre-sensitization, week 0. Treatment denoted: therapeutic diphenylcyclopropenone sensitization with weekly scalp DPC. TCRdb called the RACE reads again in MiXCR, with one record for every CDR3 protein. The sample holds about 85,000 distinct CDR3 sequences, 8.5% seen once. The sequencing here drew on whole blood, taken in connection with sensitization to the hapten diphenylcyclopropenone (DPC). The source is a man aged 40-49 years with alopecia areata. Some clones in this sample may be carry-over from other donors' samples.

CDR3 sequence (DNA): TGTGCCTGGAGGCAGCCGGGACAGTCCTACGAGCAGTACTTC. This encodes CAWRQPGQSYEQYF. This chain links TRBV30 with TRBJ2-7, with TRBD1 matching over 7 bases. V lost 3 bases and J lost 1; bases outside the gene matches: 6. The CDR3 spans 14 residues. Germline V CDR1 and CDR2: GTSNPN, SVGIG (reference sequence). Together with reference TRBV30 and TRBJ2-7, the CDR3 gives the full variable domain: SQTIHQWPATLVQPVGSPLSLECTVEGTSNPNLYWYRQAAGRGLQLLFYSVGIGQISSEVPQNLSASRPQDRQFILSSKKLLLSDSGFYLCAWRQPGQSYEQYFGPGTRLTVT.

In its sample, this clonotype was seen a few times. The chain is built from TRBV3-1 and TRBJ2-2; 11 nucleotides align to TRBD2. Germline trimming cut 0 bases from V and 6 bases from J; bases unmatched to any gene: 9. This CDR3 contains 18 residues. Germline V gene sequence: CDR1 LGHDT, CDR2 YNNKEL (reference sequence). The CDR3 is CASSQEGLAGGQSGELFF. The CDR3 bases are TGTGCCAGCAGCCAAGAAGGGCTAGCGGGAGGACAGTCCGGGGAGCTGTTTTTT. The full variable domain, with the rest looked up from reference TRBV3-1 and TRBJ2-2, is DTAVSQTPKYLVTQMGNDKSIKCEQNLGHDTMYWYKQDSKKFLKIMFSYNNKELIINETVPNRFSPKSPDKAHLNLHINSLELGDSAVYFCASSQEGLAGGQSGELFFGEGSRLTVL.

This chain links TRBV20-1 with TRBJ2-1, with 9 bases that match TRBD2. The CDR3 runs 16 residues. The germline V gene encodes CDR1 DFQATT and CDR2 SNEGSKA (reference sequence). J lost 4 bases, V lost 5 bases, and 12 bases had no gene match. CDR3 sequence: CSAEGVAGVLYNEQFF. In DNA form, the CDR3 reads TGCAGTGCTGAGGGGGTAGCGGGAGTTCTGTACAATGAGCAGTTCTTC.